These 8 T cell receptor beta chains were all obtained from the same sample, sequenced in a study of cytomegalovirus exposure and HLA in healthy donors. PCR amplification relied on 60 Vbeta primers (plus 13 Jbeta primers). Assay used: immunoSEQ multiplex PCR; TCRdb lists only in-frame clones, some missing. This table has 90,000 to 120,000 clones, roughly 80% appearing once. The sequencing sample was made of PBMCs. These receptors were collected from a young man in good health and CMV-seronegative.

The V gene is TRBV9, the J gene TRBJ2-5, with unresolved D. V lost 4 bases to trimming and J lost 0 bases, with 4 bases between them. Germline assignment: CDR1 SGDLS and CDR2 YYNGEE. CDR3 length equals 12 residues. The CDR3, as DNA: TGTGCCAGCAGCCCGGACCAAGAGACCCAGTACTTC. Amino acid sequence: CASSPDQETQYF.

The V gene is TRBV13, the J gene TRBJ2-5; 9 nucleotides align to TRBD2. The CDR3 is 15 residues long. The trim removed 5 bases at V and 5 bases at J, leaving 9 bases unmatched. Germline loops: CDR1 PRHDT, CDR2 FYEKMQ (reference sequence). The CDR3 DNA is TGTGCCAGCAGCATCGGGACTAGCCTGGGGGAGACCCAGTACTTC. Translated: CASSIGTSLGETQYF.

CDR3 amino acids: CASSQVGGGDEQYF. For the CDR3, the DNA is TGTGCCAGCAGCCAAGTCGGGGGTGGAGACGAGCAGTACTTC. The genes are TRBV14 and TRBJ2-7, with D tentatively TRBD2 (6 bases). V was trimmed by 1 base and J by 5 bases, leaving 12 bases between them. CDR1 and CDR2 from the germline V gene are SGHDN and FVKESK. The CDR3 length is 14 residues.

The chain carries TRBV15 and TRBJ2-3; 7 bases are shared with TRBD2. The CDR3 sequence is 15 residues long. The J segment lost 1 base and the V segment lost 5 bases, leaving 6 bases of the junction unmatched. Germline CDR1 is LNHNV and CDR2 is YYDKDF (reference sequence). The CDR3 loop is CATSRRLAGTDTQYF. For the CDR3, the DNA is TGTGCCACCAGCCGGAGGCTAGCGGGCACAGATACGCAGTATTTT.

CDR3 bases: TGTGCCAGCAGCACTAGATGGGGGAGGGCCGGCACAGATACGCAGTATTTT. It encodes CASSTRWGRAGTDTQYF. The chain links TRBV7-2 to TRBJ2-3, with 7 bases that match TRBD2. CDR1 SGHTA and CDR2 FQGNSA come from the germline V gene. V gave up 5 bases and J gave up 1 base; unmatched junction bases: 12. The CDR3 loop spans 17 amino acids. Drawing the rest from reference TRBV7-2 and TRBJ2-3, the complete variable domain is GAGVSQSPSNKVTEKGKDVELRCDPISGHTALYWYRQSLGQGLEFLIYFQGNSAPDKSGLPSDRFSAERTGGSVSTLTIQRTQQEDSAVYLCASSTRWGRAGTDTQYFGPGTRLTVL.

V is TRBV5-6 and J is TRBJ2-7; a possible D gene is TRBD2 (5 bases). With 1 base removed from V and 0 bases from J, the gap between germline ends came to 14 bases. The CDR3 extends over 16 amino acids. Germline V lookup: CDR1 SGHDT, CDR2 YYEEEE. Here the CDR3 reads CASSLSFGVSSYEQYF. The CDR3 region has the DNA TGTGCCAGCAGCTTGTCCTTCGGGGTAAGCTCCTACGAGCAGTACTTC.

This clone was detected once. V usage is TRBV21-1 and J usage is TRBJ1-5; the table gives TRBD1 as D, unverified against the DNA. TRBV21-1 is a recognized pseudogene. This CDR3 region has 14 residues. The CDR3 reads CASRTGNSNQPQHF. The DNA of the CDR3 is TGTGCCAGCCGGACAGGGAATAGCAATCAGCCCCAGCATTTT.

J is TRBJ2-1 and V is TRBV30; D gene unclear. Deletions cut 3 bases from V and 8 bases from J, with 8 bases between. The CDR3 runs 11 residues. From germline, CDR1 is GTSNPN and CDR2 SVGIG (reference sequence). The CDR3, as DNA: TGTGCCTGGAGCGCGTACGATGAGCAGTTCTTC. Amino acid sequence: CAWSAYDEQFF. Supplemented by reference TRBV30 and TRBJ2-1, the full variable domain reads SQTIHQWPATLVQPVGSPLSLECTVEGTSNPNLYWYRQAAGRGLQLLFYSVGIGQISSEVPQNLSASRPQDRQFILSSKKLLLSDSGFYLCAWSAYDEQFFGPGTRLTVL.